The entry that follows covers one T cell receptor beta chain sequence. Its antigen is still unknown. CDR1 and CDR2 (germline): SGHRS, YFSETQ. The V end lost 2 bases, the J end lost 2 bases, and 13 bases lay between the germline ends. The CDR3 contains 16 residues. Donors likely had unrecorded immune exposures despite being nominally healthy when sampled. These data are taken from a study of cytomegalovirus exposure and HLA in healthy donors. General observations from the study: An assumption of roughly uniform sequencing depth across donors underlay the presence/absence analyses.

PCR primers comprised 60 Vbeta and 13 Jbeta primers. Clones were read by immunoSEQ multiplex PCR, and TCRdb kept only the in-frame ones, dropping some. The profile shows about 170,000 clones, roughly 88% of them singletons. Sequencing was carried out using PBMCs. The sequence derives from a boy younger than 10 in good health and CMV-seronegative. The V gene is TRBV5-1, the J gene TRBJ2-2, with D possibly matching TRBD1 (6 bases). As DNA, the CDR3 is TGCGCCAGCAGCTTTCTACAGGGCCAAAACACCGGGGAGCTGTTTTTT. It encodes CASSFLQGQNTGELFF.